These T cell receptor beta chains were read from a single sample in a study of cytomegalovirus exposure and HLA in healthy donors. Profiled with immunoSEQ multiplex PCR; TCRdb holds only in-frame clones, not every one. The repertoire table contains roughly 65,000 clones. Material for sequencing was PBMCs. The source is a boy aged 5-17 years in good health and CMV-seronegative. Both conserved end residues are part of each CDR3. Each record gives: D gene, J gene, V gene, clone size, CDR3 protein, CDR3 DNA. D genes are given only for firm matches. Some rows have no size entry. The others give once, few or many, or a class for an expanded clone.

>TRBD2|TRBJ2-5|TRBV5-1|.
CASSLVGTRSQETQYF
TGCGCCAGCAGCTTGGTAGGGACTAGATCACAAGAGACCCAGTACTTC
>.|TRBJ1-2|TRBV7-8|.
CASSPNPIHGYTF
TGTGCCAGCAGCCCAAACCCTATTCATGGCTACACCTTC
>TRBD1|TRBJ1-2|TRBV6-6|.
CASSPRTGTTYTF
TGTGCCAGCAGTCCCCGGACAGGGACAACCTACACCTTC
>TRBD2|TRBJ2-7|TRBV6-5|.
CASRASGPYEQYF
TGTGCCAGCAGAGCTAGCGGACCCTACGAGCAGTACTTC
>TRBD1|TRBJ2-1|TRBV5-4|medium-sized
CAIQGVTYNEQFF
TGTGCCATCCAGGGGGTAACCTACAATGAGCAGTTCTTC
>TRBD1|TRBJ1-1|TRBV19|.
CASSHKGAGTEAFF
TGTGCCAGTAGTCATAAGGGGGCCGGCACTGAAGCTTTCTTT
>TRBD1|TRBJ2-1|TRBV14|.
CASSYRDRGNEQFF
TGTGCCAGCAGCTACAGGGACAGGGGGAATGAGCAGTTCTTC
>TRBD2|TRBJ2-3|TRBV7-9|.
CASGRTSGTATDTQYF
TGTGCCAGCGGTCGGACTAGCGGGACTGCTACAGATACGCAGTATTTT
>.|TRBJ1-1|TRBV5-4|.
CASSLSERDEAFF
TGTGCCAGCAGCTTGAGTGAGAGAGATGAAGCTTTCTTT
>TRBD1|TRBJ1-5|TRBV5-8|.
CASSYRDRRNQPQHF
TGTGCCAGCAGCTACCGGGACAGACGCAATCAGCCCCAGCATTTT
>.|TRBJ1-2|TRBV23-1|.
CASSSPGRGDGYTF
TGCGCCAGCAGTTCCCCCGGGAGGGGCGATGGCTACACCTTC
>TRBD2|TRBJ2-7|TRBV5-1|.
CASSPDPGLAAEQYF
TGCGCCAGCAGCCCCGACCCGGGACTAGCCGCCGAGCAGTACTTC
>TRBD2|TRBJ2-2|TRBV5-4|.
CASSFPRIAGVTGELFF
TGTGCCAGCAGCTTCCCAAGAATAGCGGGAGTAACCGGGGAGCTGTTTTTT
>TRBD1|TRBJ1-4|TRBV19|.
CASKSLGQGTNEKLFF
TGTGCCAGTAAGTCCCTGGGACAGGGGACGAATGAAAAACTGTTTTTT
>.|TRBJ1-2|TRBV6-5|.
CASHIPGDYGYTF
TGTGCCAGTCATATACCTGGAGACTATGGCTACACCTTC
>TRBD1|TRBJ1-2|TRBV4-1|.
CASSQGDRELDGYTF
TGCGCCAGCAGCCAAGGGGACAGGGAACTCGATGGCTACACCTTC
>.|TRBJ1-1|TRBV29-1|.
CSASRQNTEAFF
TGCAGCGCGTCGCGGCAGAACACTGAAGCTTTCTTT
>.|TRBJ2-7|TRBV11-2|.
CASSLVLSPREQYF
TGTGCCAGCAGCTTAGTTCTCTCTCCGAGGGAGCAGTACTTC
>TRBD1|TRBJ1-5|TRBV6-5|.
CASSYSTGVQPQHF
TGTGCCAGCAGTTACTCGACAGGGGTTCAGCCCCAGCATTTT
>TRBD1|TRBJ1-1|TRBV9|.
CASGETGTGVENTEAFF
TGTGCCAGCGGAGAGACCGGGACAGGGGTTGAGAACACTGAAGCTTTCTTT
>TRBD1|TRBJ1-1|TRBV7-9|.
CASSHTDRGNTEAFF
TGTGCCAGCAGCCATACGGACAGGGGGAACACTGAAGCTTTCTTT
>TRBD2|TRBJ2-1|TRBV4-2|.
CASSQVRTSSRNNEQFF
TGTGCCAGCAGCCAAGTGAGGACTAGCAGTAGAAACAATGAGCAGTTCTTC
>.|TRBJ2-5|TRBV4-3|.
CASSQELHPGETQYF
TGCGCCAGCAGCCAAGAACTTCACCCAGGGGAGACCCAGTACTTC
>TRBD2|TRBJ2-3|TRBV7-9|.
CASSLAGLAGNTDTQYF
TGTGCCAGCAGCTTAGCGGGACTAGCGGGGAACACAGATACGCAGTATTTT
>.|TRBJ2-1|TRBV5-6|.
CASSFGYNEQFF
TGTGCCAGCAGCTTCGGGTACAATGAGCAGTTCTTC
>.|TRBJ1-2|TRBV11-3|.
CASSLTEWTVGYTF
TGTGCCAGCAGCTTAACCGAATGGACTGTTGGCTACACCTTC
>.|TRBJ2-1|TRBV9|.
CASSVQGLKYNEQFF
TGTGCCAGCAGCGTTCAGGGGCTAAAATACAATGAGCAGTTCTTC
>.|TRBJ2-7|TRBV19|.
CASSGNRVSYEQYF
TGTGCCAGTAGTGGTAACAGGGTCTCCTACGAGCAGTACTTC
>.|TRBJ1-2|TRBV7-2|.
CASSLGPNKGYTF
TGTGCCAGCAGCTTAGGGCCCAACAAGGGCTACACCTTC
>TRBD2|TRBJ2-1|TRBV5-1|.
CASSLDAGAGNEQFF
TGCGCCAGCAGCTTGGATGCGGGAGCGGGCAATGAGCAGTTCTTC
>.|TRBJ2-7|TRBV13|.
CASSSGQYEQYF
TGTGCCAGCAGCTCCGGACAGTACGAGCAGTACTTC
>.|TRBJ2-3|TRBV4-2|.
CASSQKHRSTDTQYF
TGTGCCAGCAGCCAAAAGCACAGAAGCACAGATACGCAGTATTTT
>.|TRBJ2-7|TRBV7-9|.
CASSVVGQGMTYF
TGTGCCAGCAGCGTCGTAGGGCAGGGCATGACGTACTTC
>.|TRBJ2-6|TRBV19|.
CASSILTVFSGANVLTF
TGTGCCAGTAGTATTTTGACAGTCTTCTCTGGGGCCAACGTCCTGACTTTC
>.|TRBJ2-7|TRBV18|.
CASSPFLSSDNEQYF
TGTGCCAGCTCACCCTTCTTGTCTAGCGATAACGAGCAGTACTTC
>.|TRBJ2-1|TRBV21-1|.
CASSKGGLLGHEQFF
TGTGCCAGCAGCAAGGGTGGCTTGCTAGGCCATGAGCAGTTCTTC
>.|TRBJ2-7|TRBV19|.
CASGQFYEQYF
TGTGCCAGCGGACAGTTCTACGAGCAGTACTTC
>TRBD1|TRBJ2-7|TRBV7-9|.
CASSLIGPVGQGYEQYF
TGTGCCAGCAGCTTAATTGGACCCGTGGGACAGGGCTACGAGCAGTACTTC
>TRBD1|TRBJ1-2|TRBV13|.
CASSRGNYGYTF
TGTGCCAGCTCCAGGGGGAACTATGGCTACACCTTC
>.|TRBJ2-7|TRBV7-9|.
CASSSVSTPWAYEQYF
TGTGCCAGCAGCTCCGTCTCGACACCCTGGGCCTACGAGCAGTACTTC
>.|TRBJ2-7|TRBV11-2|.
CASSLGGTPFAEQYF
TGTGCCAGCAGCTTAGGGGGGACTCCCTTCGCAGAGCAGTACTTC